This T cell receptor beta chain was documented in a study of technical replicates of blood from a few donors. V lost 1 base and J 5 bases, leaving 14 bases between the germline ends. The CDR3 is 15 amino acids. The V gene's germline CDR1 is SGHTA and CDR2 FQGNSA. The table came from immunoSEQ multiplex PCR; TCRdb's copy has only in-frame clones and leaves some out. The sample consists of 55,000 to 60,000 clones, roughly 95% of them appearing once. The chain carries TRBV7-2 and TRBJ2-5; D remains unclear. The sequenced sample was PBMCs. The sequence was obtained from a human donor in good health. Some clones in this sample may be carry-over from other donors' samples. CDR3 sequence: CASSLDSWRVETQYF. DNA of the CDR3: TGTGCCAGCAGCTTAGATTCGTGGAGAGTGGAGACCCAGTACTTC.